This T cell receptor beta chain was sequenced during a study of blood T cell repertoires in COVID-19. As for the study in general: From the United States, Italy and Spain came samples of acute and convalescent COVID-19. Sample material is recorded as cDNA or gDNA derived from T cells, B-cell-depleted T cells, or PBMCs.

This clone was seen a single time. Study processing details: Counts of nucleated cells, estimated from reference gene primer amplification, were obtained. Libraries were prepared by immunoSEQ multiplex PCR; TCRdb keeps only in-frame clonotypes and omits some of them. V, J and clone size reflect that table, while D and trimming were determined from the DNA. The sample records some 150,000 clones, about nine tenths being singletons. This CDR3 has 16 residues. CDR1 and CDR2 from the germline V gene are SGHAT and FQNNGV. J gave up 3 bases and V 2 bases, and 9 bases lay outside the gene matches. The rearrangement links TRBV11-2 to TRBJ2-7; 8 bases agree with TRBD1. Material: peripheral blood. This receptor was identified in a woman aged 55-69 years who had recovered from COVID-19. The CDR3 sequence is CASSLYSADRGYEQYF. CDR3 in DNA: TGTGCCAGCAGCTTATACTCCGCAGACAGGGGCTACGAGCAGTACTTC.